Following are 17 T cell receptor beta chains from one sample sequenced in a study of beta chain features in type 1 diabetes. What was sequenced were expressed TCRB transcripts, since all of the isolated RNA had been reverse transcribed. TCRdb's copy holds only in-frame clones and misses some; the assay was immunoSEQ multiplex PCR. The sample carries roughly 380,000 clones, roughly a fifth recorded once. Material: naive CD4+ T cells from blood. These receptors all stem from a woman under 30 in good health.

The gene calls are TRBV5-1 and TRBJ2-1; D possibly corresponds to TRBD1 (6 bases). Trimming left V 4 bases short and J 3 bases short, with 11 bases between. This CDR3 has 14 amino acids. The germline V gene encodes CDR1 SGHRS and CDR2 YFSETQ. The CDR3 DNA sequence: TGCGCCAGCAGCCTGGGGGACATCTACAATGAGCAGTTCTTC. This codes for CASSLGDIYNEQFF.

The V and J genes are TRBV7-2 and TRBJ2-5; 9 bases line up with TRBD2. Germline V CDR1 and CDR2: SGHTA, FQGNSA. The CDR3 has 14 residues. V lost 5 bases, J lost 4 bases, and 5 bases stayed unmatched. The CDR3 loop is CASSPGLALETQYF. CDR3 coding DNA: TGTGCCAGCAGCCCGGGACTAGCTCTAGAGACCCAGTACTTC.

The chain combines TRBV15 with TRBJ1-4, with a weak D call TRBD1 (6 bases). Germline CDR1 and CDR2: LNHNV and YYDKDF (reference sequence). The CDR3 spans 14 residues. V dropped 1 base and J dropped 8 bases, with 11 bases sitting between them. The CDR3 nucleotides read TGTGCCACCAGCAGAGGGACAGTGGGGGAAAAACTGTTTTTT. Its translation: CATSRGTVGEKLFF.

The CDR3 sequence: CASSLVAGNYEQYF. As DNA, the CDR3 is TGCGCCAGCAGCTTGGTCGCAGGGAACTACGAGCAGTACTTC. The rearrangement joins TRBV5-1 to TRBJ2-7; possible D gene TRBD1, 5 bases. V was cut by 0 bases and J by 3 bases, with 10 bases left in between. The CDR3 totals 14 residues. Looked up from germline, CDR1 is SGHRS and CDR2 is YFSETQ.

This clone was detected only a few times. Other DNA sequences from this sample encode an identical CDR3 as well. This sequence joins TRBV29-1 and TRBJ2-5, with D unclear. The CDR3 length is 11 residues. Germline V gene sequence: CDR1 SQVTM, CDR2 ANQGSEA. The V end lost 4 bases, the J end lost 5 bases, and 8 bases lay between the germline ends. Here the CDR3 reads CSVGPGETQYF. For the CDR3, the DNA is TGCAGCGTTGGGCCCGGGGAGACCCAGTACTTC.

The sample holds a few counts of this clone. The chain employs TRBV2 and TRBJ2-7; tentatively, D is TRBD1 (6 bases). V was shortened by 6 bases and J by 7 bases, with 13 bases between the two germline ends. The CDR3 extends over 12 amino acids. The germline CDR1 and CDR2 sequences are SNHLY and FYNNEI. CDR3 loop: CASRLQGPEQYF. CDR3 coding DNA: TGTGCCAGCAGATTACAGGGACCGGAGCAGTACTTC.

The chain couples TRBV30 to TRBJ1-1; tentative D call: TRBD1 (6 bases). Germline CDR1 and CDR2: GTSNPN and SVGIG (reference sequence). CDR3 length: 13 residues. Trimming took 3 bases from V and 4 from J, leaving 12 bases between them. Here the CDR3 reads CAWRIQGGTEAFF. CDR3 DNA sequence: TGTGCCTGGAGGATACAAGGGGGCACTGAAGCTTTCTTT.

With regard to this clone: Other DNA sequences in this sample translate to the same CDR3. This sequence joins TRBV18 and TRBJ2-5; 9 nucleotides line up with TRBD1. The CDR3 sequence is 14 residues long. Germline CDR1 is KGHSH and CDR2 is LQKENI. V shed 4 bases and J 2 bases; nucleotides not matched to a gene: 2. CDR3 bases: TGTGCCAGCTCACTAGGGACAGGGCAAGAGACCCAGTACTTC. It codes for CASSLGTGQETQYF. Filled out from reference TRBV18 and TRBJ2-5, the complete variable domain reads NAGVMQNPRHLVRRRGQEARLRCSPMKGHSHVYWYRQLPEEGLKFMVYLQKENIIDESGMPKERFSAEFPKEGPSILRIQQVVRGDSAAYFCASSLGTGQETQYFGPGTRLLVL.

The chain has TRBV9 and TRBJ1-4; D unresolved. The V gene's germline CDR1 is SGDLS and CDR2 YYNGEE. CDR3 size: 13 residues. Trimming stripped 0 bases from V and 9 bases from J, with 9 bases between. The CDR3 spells CASSVVPGKKLFF. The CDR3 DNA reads TGTGCCAGCAGCGTAGTCCCGGGTAAAAAACTGTTTTTT.

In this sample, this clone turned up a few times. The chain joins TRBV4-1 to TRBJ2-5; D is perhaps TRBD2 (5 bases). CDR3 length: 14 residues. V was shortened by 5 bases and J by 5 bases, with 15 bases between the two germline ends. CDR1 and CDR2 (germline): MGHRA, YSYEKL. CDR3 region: CASSERTREETQYF. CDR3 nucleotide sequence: TGCGCCAGCAGCGAAAGAACTAGGGAGGAGACCCAGTACTTC.

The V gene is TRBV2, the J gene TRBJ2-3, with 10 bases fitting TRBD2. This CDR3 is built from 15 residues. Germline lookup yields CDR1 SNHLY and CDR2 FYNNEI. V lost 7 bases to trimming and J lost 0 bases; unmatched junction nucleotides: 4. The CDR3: CASTRTSGSTDTQYF. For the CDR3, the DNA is TGTGCCAGCACTCGGACTAGCGGCAGCACAGATACGCAGTATTTT.

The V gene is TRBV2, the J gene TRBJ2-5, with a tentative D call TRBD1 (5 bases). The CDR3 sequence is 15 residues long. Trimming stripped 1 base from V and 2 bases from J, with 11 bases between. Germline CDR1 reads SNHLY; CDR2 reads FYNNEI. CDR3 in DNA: TGTGCCAGCAGTGAAGGTGGTCAGGGACAAGAGACCCAGTACTTC. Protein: CASSEGGQGQETQYF. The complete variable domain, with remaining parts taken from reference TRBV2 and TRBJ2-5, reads EPEVTQTPSHQVTQMGQEVILRCVPISNHLYFYWYRQILGQKVEFLVSFYNNEISEKSEIFDDQFSVERPDGSNFTLKIRSTKLEDSAMYFCASSEGGQGQETQYFGPGTRLLVL.

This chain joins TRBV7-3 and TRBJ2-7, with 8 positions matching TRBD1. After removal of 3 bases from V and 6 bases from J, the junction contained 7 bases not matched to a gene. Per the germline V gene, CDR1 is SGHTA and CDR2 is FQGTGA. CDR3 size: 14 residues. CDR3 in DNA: TGTGCCAGCAGCTTTAGGGACAGGCGACGCGAGCAGTACTTC. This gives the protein CASSFRDRRREQYF.

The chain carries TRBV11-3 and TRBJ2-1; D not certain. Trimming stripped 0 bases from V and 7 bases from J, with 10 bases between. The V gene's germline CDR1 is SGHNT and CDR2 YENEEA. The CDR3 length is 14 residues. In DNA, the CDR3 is TGTGCCAGCAGCTTAGATCCTAGTCAGAATGAGCAGTTCTTC. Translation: CASSLDPSQNEQFF.

CDR3 loop: CAISRDTSYEQYF. As DNA, the CDR3 is TGTGCCATCAGTAGAGACACATCCTACGAGCAGTACTTC. This rearrangement joins TRBV10-3 to TRBJ2-7; the D is unclear. The CDR3 has 13 residues. V was shortened by 5 bases and J by 1 base, with 9 bases between the two germline ends. The germline V gene encodes CDR1 ENHRY and CDR2 SYGVKD.

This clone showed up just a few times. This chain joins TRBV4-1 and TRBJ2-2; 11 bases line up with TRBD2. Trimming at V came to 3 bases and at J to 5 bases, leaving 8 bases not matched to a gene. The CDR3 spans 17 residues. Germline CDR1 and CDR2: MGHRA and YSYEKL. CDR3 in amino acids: CASSQLVLAGDTGELFF. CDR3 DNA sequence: TGCGCCAGCAGCCAGCTTGTACTAGCGGGGGATACCGGGGAGCTGTTTTTT.

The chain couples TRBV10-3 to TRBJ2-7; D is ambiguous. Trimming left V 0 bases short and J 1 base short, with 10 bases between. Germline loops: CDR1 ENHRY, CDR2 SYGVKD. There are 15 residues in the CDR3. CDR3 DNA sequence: TGTGCCATCAGTGAGTCTACTGGGCTTTCCTACGAGCAGTACTTC. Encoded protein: CAISESTGLSYEQYF.